This T cell receptor (beta chain) was identified in a study of T cell responses to AZD1222 COVID-19 vaccine. V was shortened by 0 bases and J by 5 bases, with 8 bases between the two germline ends. Germline V gives CDR1 SGDLS, CDR2 YYNGEE. The CDR3 spans 13 residues. Only in-frame clones appear in the TCRdb table, and some are missing; sequencing was by immunoSEQ multiplex PCR. The table lists around 130,000 clones, 75% to 95% of them singletons. In its sample, this clone was seen once. Sequencing used peripheral blood, obtained on day 0 of AZD1222 vaccination. This rearrangement joins TRBV9 to TRBJ2-5, with a tentative D call TRBD2 (6 bases). This clonotype originated in an adult in good health. In nucleotides, the CDR3 is TGTGCCAGCAGCGTAGATGGGAGGGAGACCCAGTACTTC. Its protein product is CASSVDGRETQYF.